This TCR beta chain was recorded in a study of T cells in Graves' hyperthyroidism and ophthalmopathy. Germline V gives CDR1 SEHNR, CDR2 FQNEAQ (reference sequence). The CDR3 loop spans 15 amino acids. The V end lost 3 bases, the J end lost 9 bases, and 18 bases lay between the germline ends. RNA transcripts yielded amplified TCR beta CDR3 regions. The TCR CDR3 first-round RT-PCR relied on the HTBI primer set. TCRdb redid the calling of the multiplex PCR reads with MiXCR, one entry per CDR3 protein. The data show 500,000 to 750,000 distinct CDR3 sequences, roughly 50% seen once. With a duration under 2 months, the hyperthyroidism was newly diagnosed in patients aged 18 to 65.

This chain uses TRBV7-9 with TRBJ2-1; TRBD1 might be the D (5 bases). Sequenced sample: peripheral blood or thyroid tissue (not recorded which). The clonotype comes from a woman between 18 and 29 years old with Graves' hyperthyroidism. This chain's CDR3 is CASSFFRDGIREQFF. DNA for the CDR3: TGTGCCAGCAGCTTTTTCAGGGATGGGATTCGTGAGCAGTTCTTC.